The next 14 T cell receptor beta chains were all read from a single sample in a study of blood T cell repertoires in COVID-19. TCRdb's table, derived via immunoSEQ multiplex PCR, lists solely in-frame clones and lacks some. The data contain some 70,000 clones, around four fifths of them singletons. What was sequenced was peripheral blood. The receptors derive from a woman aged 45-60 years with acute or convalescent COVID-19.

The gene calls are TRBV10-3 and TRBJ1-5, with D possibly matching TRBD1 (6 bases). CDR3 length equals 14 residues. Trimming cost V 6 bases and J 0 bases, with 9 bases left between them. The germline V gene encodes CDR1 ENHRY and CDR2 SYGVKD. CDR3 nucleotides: TGTGCCATCAGGGACAGCAATAGCAATCAGCCCCAGCATTTT. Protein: CAIRDSNSNQPQHF.

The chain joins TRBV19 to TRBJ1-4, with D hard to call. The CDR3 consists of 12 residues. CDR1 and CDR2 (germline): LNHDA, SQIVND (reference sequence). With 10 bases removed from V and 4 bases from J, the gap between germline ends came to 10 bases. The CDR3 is CATGSYNEKLFF. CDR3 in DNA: TGTGCCACGGGGAGTTATAATGAAAAACTGTTTTTT.

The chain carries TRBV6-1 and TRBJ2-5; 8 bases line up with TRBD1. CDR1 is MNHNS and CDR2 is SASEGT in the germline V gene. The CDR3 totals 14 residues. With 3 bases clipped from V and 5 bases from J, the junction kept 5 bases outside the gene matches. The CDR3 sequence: CASSEDRVVETQYF. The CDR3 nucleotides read TGTGCCAGCAGTGAGGACAGGGTGGTTGAGACCCAGTACTTC.

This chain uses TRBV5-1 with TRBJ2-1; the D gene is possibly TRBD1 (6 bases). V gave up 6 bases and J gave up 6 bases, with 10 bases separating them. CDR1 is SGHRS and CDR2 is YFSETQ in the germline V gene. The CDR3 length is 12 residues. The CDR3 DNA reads TGCGCCAGCACCATACAGGGCAATGAGCAGTTCTTC. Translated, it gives CASTIQGNEQFF.

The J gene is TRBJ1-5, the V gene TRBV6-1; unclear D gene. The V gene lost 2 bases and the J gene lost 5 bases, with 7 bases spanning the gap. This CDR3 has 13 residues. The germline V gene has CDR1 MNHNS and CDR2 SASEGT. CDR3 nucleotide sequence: TGTGCCAGCAGTGAATGGCTTTATCAGCCCCAGCATTTT. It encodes CASSEWLYQPQHF.

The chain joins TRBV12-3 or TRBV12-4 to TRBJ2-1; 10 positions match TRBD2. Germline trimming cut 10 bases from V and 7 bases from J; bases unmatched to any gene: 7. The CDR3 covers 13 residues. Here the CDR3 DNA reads TGTGCCACAAGACTAGCGGGTGGGAATGAGCAGTTCTTC. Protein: CATRLAGGNEQFF.

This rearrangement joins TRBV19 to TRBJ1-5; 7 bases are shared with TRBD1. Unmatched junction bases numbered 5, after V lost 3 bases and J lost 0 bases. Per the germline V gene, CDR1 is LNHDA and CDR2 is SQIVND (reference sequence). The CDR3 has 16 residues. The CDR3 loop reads CASSIGTEYSNQPQHF. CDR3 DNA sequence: TGTGCCAGTAGTATTGGGACAGAGTATAGCAATCAGCCCCAGCATTTT.

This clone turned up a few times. Written as DNA, the CDR3 is TGTGCCAGCTATCCTCGACTAGCGGGGGGCCCCGGGGCAGATACGCAGTATTTT. Translating gives CASYPRLAGGPGADTQYF. V gene TRBV2 combines with J gene TRBJ2-3, with TRBD2 matching 13 bases. The V segment lost 8 bases and the J segment 4 bases; nucleotides outside the gene matches: 15. Germline V CDR1 and CDR2: SNHLY, FYNNEI. The length of the CDR3 is 18 residues. The full variable domain, completed using reference TRBV2 and TRBJ2-3, is EPEVTQTPSHQVTQMGQEVILRCVPISNHLYFYWYRQILGQKVEFLVSFYNNEISEKSEIFDDQFSVERPDGSNFTLKIRSTKLEDSAMYFCASYPRLAGGPGADTQYFGPGTRLTVL.

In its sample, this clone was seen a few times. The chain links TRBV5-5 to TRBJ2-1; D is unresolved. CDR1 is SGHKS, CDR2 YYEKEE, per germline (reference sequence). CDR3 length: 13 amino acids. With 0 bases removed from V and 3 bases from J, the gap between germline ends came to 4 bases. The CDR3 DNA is TGTGCCAGCAGCTTGGTTCACTACAATGAGCAGTTCTTC. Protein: CASSLVHYNEQFF.

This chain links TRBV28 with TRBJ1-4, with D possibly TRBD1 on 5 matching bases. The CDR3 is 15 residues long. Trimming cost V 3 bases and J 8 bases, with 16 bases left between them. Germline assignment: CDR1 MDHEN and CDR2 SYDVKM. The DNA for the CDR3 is TGTGCCAGCAGTTTGAGTCAAGGGGTTTCCGAAAAACTGTTTTTT. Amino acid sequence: CASSLSQGVSEKLFF. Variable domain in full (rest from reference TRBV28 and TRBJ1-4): DVKVTQSSRYLVKRTGEKVFLECVQDMDHENMFWYRQDPGLGLRLIYFSYDVKMKEKGDIPEGYSVSREKKERFSLILESASTNQTSMYLCASSLSQGVSEKLFFGSGTQLSVL.

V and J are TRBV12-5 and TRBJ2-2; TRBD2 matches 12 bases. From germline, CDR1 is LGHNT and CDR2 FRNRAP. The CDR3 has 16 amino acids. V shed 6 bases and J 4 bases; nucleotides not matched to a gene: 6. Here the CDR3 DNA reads TGTGCTAGTGGGGCTACGGGACTAGCGGGCACCGGGGAGCTGTTTTTT. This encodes CASGATGLAGTGELFF.

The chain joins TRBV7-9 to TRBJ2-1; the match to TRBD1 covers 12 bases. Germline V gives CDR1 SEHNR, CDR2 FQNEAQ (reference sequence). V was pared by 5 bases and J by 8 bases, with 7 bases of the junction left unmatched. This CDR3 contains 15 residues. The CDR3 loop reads CASSRGTGGIDEQFF. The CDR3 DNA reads TGTGCCAGCAGCAGAGGGACAGGGGGCATCGATGAGCAGTTCTTC.

The CDR3 nucleotides are TGTGCCAGCAGTCAAACGGTCGATGGCTACACCTTC. It codes for CASSQTVDGYTF. The gene calls are TRBV2 and TRBJ1-2; D uncertain. Germline V gene sequence: CDR1 SNHLY, CDR2 FYNNEI. The CDR3 is made up of 12 amino acids. V dropped 5 bases and J dropped 6 bases, with 10 bases sitting between them.

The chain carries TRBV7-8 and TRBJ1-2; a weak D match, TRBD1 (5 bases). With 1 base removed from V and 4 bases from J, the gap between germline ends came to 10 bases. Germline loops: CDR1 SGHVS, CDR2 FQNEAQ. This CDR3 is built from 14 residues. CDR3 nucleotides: TGTGCCAGCAGCTTAGAGCGGGGGGTCTATGGCTACACCTTC. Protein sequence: CASSLERGVYGYTF. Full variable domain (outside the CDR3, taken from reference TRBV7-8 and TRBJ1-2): GAGVSQSPRYKVAKRGQDVALRCDPISGHVSLFWYQQALGQGPEFLTYFQNEAQLDKSGLPSDRFFAERPEGSVSTLKIQRTQQEDSAVYLCASSLERGVYGYTFGSGTRLTVV.